Sequencing of this TCR beta chain was carried out in a study of STAT3 mutations in large granular lymphocyte leukemia. As regards this clone: Antigen: not known.

With 4 bases removed from V and 1 base from J, the gap between germline ends came to 7 bases. There are 14 residues in the CDR3. Germline V lookup: CDR1 SNHLY, CDR2 FYNNEI. The method was immunoSEQ multiplex PCR; TCRdb's version includes in-frame clones alone and lacks a portion of them. The data hold about 5,700 clones, with 60% to 80% observed a single time. Findings and caveats of the study: In about 35% of the 18 patients, new TCR clonotypes emerged after therapy. Some patients had persisting codominant clonotypes that could mask small clones. In T-cell large granular lymphocyte leukemia, about half of patients showed multiple immunodominant subclonotypes. No sample exists from the first appearance of each clone.

The TCR sequence derives from a man aged 35 to 55 with T-cell large granular lymphocyte leukemia. Some clones in this sample may be carry-over from other donors' samples. Material: peripheral blood mononuclear cells. The rearrangement joins TRBV2 to TRBJ2-2, with a tentative D call TRBD1 (5 bases). CDR3 region: CASSAGQNTGELFF. In DNA form, the CDR3 reads TGTGCCAGCAGTGCAGGACAGAACACCGGGGAGCTGTTTTTT.